Shown below are 32 T cell receptor beta chains from a single sample sequenced in a study of blood T cell repertoires in COVID-19. Assay: immunoSEQ multiplex PCR; the TCRdb copy retains only in-frame clones and omits some. Of about 200,000 clones listed, approximately 94% were seen once; the top ten hold about 0.76%. Sequencing was carried out using peripheral blood. These receptor sequences come from a man aged 25-45 years with COVID-19, enrolled during active disease.

The chain links TRBV14 to TRBJ1-3; D not certain. This CDR3 has 13 amino acids. Deletions cut 6 bases from V and 0 bases from J, with 6 bases between. From germline, CDR1 is SGHDN and CDR2 FVKESK. This chain's CDR3 is CASSLSSGNTIYF. Written as DNA, the CDR3 is TGTGCCAGCAGTCTGAGCTCTGGAAACACCATATATTTT. The entire variable domain, with the rest obtained from reference TRBV14 and TRBJ1-3, is as follows: EAGVTQFPSHSVIEKGQTVTLRCDPISGHDNLYWYRRVMGKEIKFLLHFVKESKQDESGMPNNRFLAERTGGTYSTLKVQPAELEDSGVYFCASSLSSGNTIYFGEGSWLTVV.

V and J are TRBV19 and TRBJ1-6; TRBD1 matches 7 bases. This CDR3 contains 13 residues. The germline CDR1 and CDR2 sequences are LNHDA and SQIVND (reference sequence). With 6 bases clipped from V and 7 bases from J, the junction kept 3 bases outside the gene matches. CDR3 protein: CASRRDSNSPLHF. The CDR3 region has the DNA TGTGCCAGTAGACGGGACAGCAATTCACCCCTCCACTTT.

The chain recombines TRBV10-1 with TRBJ1-5; D may be TRBD1 (5 bases). Germline V gene data show CDR1 as WNHNN and CDR2 as SYGVQD (reference sequence). V was cut by 2 bases and J by 0 bases, with 8 bases left in between. The CDR3 runs 15 residues. CDR3 amino acids: CASSEDRNSNQPQHF. The CDR3 region has the DNA TGCGCCAGCAGTGAGGACAGAAATAGCAATCAGCCCCAGCATTTT.

This chain joins TRBV11-2 and TRBJ1-2; a possible D gene is TRBD1 (6 bases). The CDR3 length is 13 residues. With 1 base removed from V and 3 bases from J, the gap between germline ends came to 6 bases. The germline V gene encodes CDR1 SGHAT and CDR2 FQNNGV. CDR3 sequence reads: CASSLAGDYGYTF. CDR3 sequence (DNA): TGTGCCAGCAGCTTAGCAGGGGACTATGGCTACACCTTC.

This rearrangement joins TRBV2 to TRBJ2-5, with 9 nucleotides matching TRBD1. There are 14 residues in the CDR3. Trimming took 7 bases from V and 2 from J; bases not matched to a gene: 5. The germline V gene encodes CDR1 SNHLY and CDR2 FYNNEI. The CDR3 region has the DNA TGTGCCAGCACCCGAGACAGGGGGCAAGAGACCCAGTACTTC. Translation gives CASTRDRGQETQYF.

The CDR3 DNA sequence: TGTGCCAGCAGCCGCGACAGGGACGAGCAGTACTTC. Translated, it gives CASSRDRDEQYF. This sequence joins TRBV12-3 or TRBV12-4 and TRBJ2-7, with 7 bases fitting TRBD1. CDR3 length equals 12 residues. V trimming: 6 bases; J trimming: 5 bases; junction bases outside the gene matches: 4.

There are a few counts of this clone. The gene calls are TRBV2 and TRBJ2-5, with 11 positions matching TRBD1. The V gene's germline CDR1 is SNHLY and CDR2 FYNNEI. The CDR3 loop spans 14 amino acids. The V segment lost 6 bases and the J segment 5 bases; nucleotides outside the gene matches: 5. The CDR3 nucleotides are TGTGCCAGCAGATGGACAGGGGGCGCGGAGACCCAGTACTTC. This encodes CASRWTGGAETQYF.

The chain has TRBV30 and TRBJ1-1; perhaps TRBD1 as D (5 bases). CDR3 length equals 15 residues. Germline V gene sequence: CDR1 GTSNPN, CDR2 SVGIG (reference sequence). V gave up 0 bases and J gave up 1 base, with 12 bases separating them. The CDR3 sequence: CAWSVRRGSNTEAFF. CDR3 nucleotide sequence: TGTGCCTGGAGTGTAAGGAGGGGATCGAACACTGAAGCTTTCTTT.

This clone was seen once. The J gene is TRBJ1-2, the V gene TRBV18, with a possible D match to TRBD1 (6 bases). Germline V lookup: CDR1 KGHSH, CDR2 LQKENI. This CDR3 is 12 amino acids long. Trimming shortened V by 2 bases and J by 6 bases, and 7 bases separated the two germline ends. CDR3 loop: CASSPSGDGYTF. Here the CDR3 DNA reads TGTGCCAGCTCACCATCAGGGGATGGCTACACCTTC.

J is TRBJ2-7 and V is TRBV4-1; D is unclear. V lost 1 base, J lost 0 bases, and 7 bases lay in between. CDR3 length: 14 amino acids. Germline V CDR1 and CDR2: MGHRA, YSYEKL. CDR3 nucleotide sequence: TGCGCCAGCAGCCAAGTTGCCAGCTCCTACGAGCAGTACTTC. As protein: CASSQVASSYEQYF.

The chain is built from TRBV6-5 and TRBJ2-3, with D maybe TRBD1 (6 bases). Trimming stripped 5 bases from V and 1 base from J, with 13 bases between. Per the germline V gene, CDR1 is MNHEY and CDR2 is SVGAGI. There are 15 residues in the CDR3. The CDR3 DNA is TGTGCCAGCAGTCATTGGACAGACCGCACAGATACGCAGTATTTT. It yields the protein CASSHWTDRTDTQYF.

The chain uses TRBV25-1 and TRBJ1-3; no clear D gene. The germline V gene encodes CDR1 MGHDK and CDR2 SYGVNS. V dropped 2 bases and J dropped 0 bases, with 8 bases sitting between them. The CDR3 extends over 15 amino acids. The CDR3 bases are TGTGCCAGCAGTGAAAACACCTTCTCTGGAAACACCATATATTTT. Translation gives CASSENTFSGNTIYF.

V is TRBV21-1 and J is TRBJ2-3; TRBD2 is taken as the D call from the table, unchecked against the DNA. TRBV21-1 is reported as a pseudogene. There are 14 residues in the CDR3. This CDR3 is CASPGTSIPDTQYF. The CDR3, as DNA: TGTGCCAGCCCCGGGACTAGTATCCCAGATACGCAGTATTTT.

The sample holds one count of this clone. This chain links TRBV2 with TRBJ1-1, with TRBD1 matching over 9 bases. The CDR3 runs to 17 residues. Germline-derived CDR1 and CDR2 are SNHLY and FYNNEI. The ends lost 6 bases at V and 5 bases at J; junction bases unmatched: 16. The CDR3 sequence is CASSRGQGSLATTEAFF. The CDR3 DNA is TGTGCCAGCAGCCGCGGACAGGGGAGCCTAGCGACGACTGAAGCTTTCTTT.

This clone occurred once. The chain links TRBV29-1 to TRBJ1-4; 12 positions match TRBD1. Germline V gene data show CDR1 as SQVTM and CDR2 as ANQGSEA. V lost 6 bases to trimming and J lost 2 bases; unmatched junction nucleotides: 4. CDR3 size: 15 residues. CDR3 protein: CSVEGTGGTNEKLFF. CDR3 coding DNA: TGCAGCGTGGAGGGGACAGGGGGCACTAATGAAAAACTGTTTTTT.

V and J are TRBV10-1 and TRBJ1-1; D perhaps matches TRBD1 (5 bases). This CDR3 is 15 amino acids long. CDR1 is WNHNN and CDR2 is SYGVQD in the germline V gene (reference sequence). Trimming left V 2 bases short and J 0 bases short, with 10 bases between. The CDR3 here is CASSEQGAVNTEAFF. DNA for the CDR3: TGCGCCAGCAGTGAGCAAGGGGCCGTGAACACTGAAGCTTTCTTT.

CDR3 in amino acids: CASSYSGLDGYEQYF. The CDR3 nucleotides are TGTGCCAGCAGTTACTCGGGACTAGATGGCTACGAGCAGTACTTC. V is TRBV6-5 and J is TRBJ2-7; 8 bases fit TRBD2. The J segment lost 3 bases and the V segment lost 0 bases, leaving 4 bases of the junction unmatched. This CDR3 spans 15 amino acids. Germline CDR1 reads MNHEY; CDR2 reads SVGAGI.

The gene calls are TRBV15 and TRBJ2-1, with TRBD1 as a possible D gene (5 bases). The germline gives CDR1 LNHNV, CDR2 YYDKDF (reference sequence). This CDR3 is built from 15 residues. V lost 0 bases and J 5 bases, leaving 11 bases between the germline ends. CDR3 sequence: CATSRDRRQNNEQFF. CDR3 nucleotides: TGTGCCACCAGCAGAGATCGCAGACAGAACAATGAGCAGTTCTTC.

There are a few counts of this clone. The chain employs TRBV19 and TRBJ1-2; D might be TRBD1 (6 bases). The CDR3 has 15 residues. The V gene's germline CDR1 is LNHDA and CDR2 SQIVND (reference sequence). V lost 0 bases and J lost 7, with 15 bases in between. Here the CDR3 reads CASSIDRGQGSGYTF. Here the CDR3 DNA reads TGTGCCAGTAGTATAGATCGGGGCCAGGGGAGTGGCTACACCTTC.

The chain is built from TRBV2 and TRBJ1-3; no clear D gene. This CDR3 region has 14 residues. In germline, CDR1 is SNHLY, CDR2 FYNNEI. The V end was cut by 3 bases, the J end by 8 bases, with 14 bases between. The CDR3 DNA sequence: TGTGCCAGCAGTGACGCCAGCGAGGAGCACACCATATATTTT. Residues: CASSDASEEHTIYF.

V and J are TRBV20-1 and TRBJ1-2; maybe TRBD1 (5 bases). The germline V and J ends were trimmed by 4 bases and 4 bases, with 7 bases remaining between them. Germline CDR1 reads DFQATT; CDR2 reads SNEGSKA (reference sequence). The CDR3 length is 11 residues. The CDR3 sequence: CSAKQAYGYTF. DNA for the CDR3: TGCAGTGCTAAACAGGCCTATGGCTACACCTTC.

About this clone itself: This same CDR3 is encoded by further DNA sequences in the sample. The chain recombines TRBV5-1 with TRBJ2-5, with 8 positions matching TRBD2. The germline CDR1 and CDR2 sequences are SGHRS and YFSETQ. This CDR3 is 13 amino acids long. V lost 2 bases, J lost 5 bases, and 2 bases stayed unmatched. Here the CDR3 reads CASSFSGGETQYF. The CDR3 nucleotides read TGCGCCAGCAGCTTCAGCGGGGGTGAGACCCAGTACTTC.

This clone was picked up one time. This chain links TRBV9 with TRBJ2-3; a possible D gene is TRBD1 (5 bases). V was trimmed by 0 bases and J by 4 bases, leaving 12 bases between them. This CDR3 is built from 15 residues. Looked up from germline, CDR1 is SGDLS and CDR2 is YYNGEE. Here the CDR3 DNA reads TGTGCCAGCAGCGTAGAGGGGTTTGGCGCAGATACGCAGTATTTT. It translates to CASSVEGFGADTQYF. Full variable domain (rest looked up from reference TRBV9 and TRBJ2-3): DSGVTQTPKHLITATGQRVTLRCSPRSGDLSVYWYQQSLDQGLQFLIQYYNGEERAKGNILERFSAQQFPDLHSELNLSSLELGDSALYFCASSVEGFGADTQYFGPGTRLTVL.

The V call is TRBV11-1, the J call TRBJ1-2; 10 nucleotides align to TRBD1. Germline V gives CDR1 SGHAT, CDR2 FQDESV (reference sequence). J gave up 3 bases and V 6 bases, and 7 bases lay outside the gene matches. The CDR3 has 15 residues. The CDR3 nucleotides read TGTGCCAGCAGTCGACCGGGACAGGGGCACTATGGCTACACCTTC. This encodes CASSRPGQGHYGYTF.

The chain links TRBV28 to TRBJ1-2, with D possibly being TRBD1 (6 bases). CDR1 and CDR2 (germline): MDHEN, SYDVKM. V was cut by 7 bases and J by 0 bases, with 18 bases left in between. The length of the CDR3 is 16 residues. DNA for the CDR3: TGTGCCAGCAAGCCCGAGACAGGCCGCACTAACTATGGCTACACCTTC. Translating it yields CASKPETGRTNYGYTF.

The CDR3 loop is CARSFKSSGNTGELFF. CDR3 coding DNA: TGTGCCAGAAGCTTCAAAAGTAGCGGTAACACCGGGGAGCTGTTTTTT. V and J are TRBV5-3 and TRBJ2-2; D possibly corresponds to TRBD2 (6 bases). TRBV5-3 is an ORF; its function is uncertain. CDR3 length: 16 residues. V was pared by 2 bases and J by 2 bases, with 13 bases between.

The V call is TRBV27, the J call TRBJ1-2; 9 nucleotides line up with TRBD1. The germline CDR1 and CDR2 sequences are MNHEY and SMNVEV (reference sequence). The CDR3 runs to 15 residues. V lost 3 bases and J lost 6; bases outside the gene matches: 8. The CDR3 loop reads CASSLRPGQGDGYTF. The CDR3 DNA reads TGTGCCAGCAGTTTGCGGCCGGGACAGGGAGATGGCTACACCTTC.

The genes are TRBV6-5 and TRBJ1-6; TRBD1 matches at 7 bases. Germline V CDR1 and CDR2: MNHEY, SVGAGI. This CDR3 is 16 amino acids long. The J segment lost 3 bases and the V segment lost 3 bases, leaving 5 bases of the junction unmatched. The CDR3 region is CASSYTGESYNSPLHF. DNA of the CDR3: TGTGCCAGCAGTTATACAGGGGAGAGCTATAATTCACCCCTCCACTTT.

This chain uses TRBV2 with TRBJ2-1; the match to TRBD1 covers 8 bases. The CDR3 sequence is 14 residues long. Trimming removed 7 bases from V and 3 bases from J; junction bases left unmatched: 5. Per the germline V gene, CDR1 is SNHLY and CDR2 is FYNNEI. This chain's CDR3 is CASKWTGIYNEQFF. The DNA of the CDR3 is TGTGCCAGCAAGTGGACAGGGATCTACAATGAGCAGTTCTTC.

The CDR3: CASSVVGSSYEQYF. CDR3 nucleotide sequence: TGTGCCAGCAGCGTAGTGGGGAGCTCCTACGAGCAGTACTTC. The chain employs TRBV9 and TRBJ2-7, with D tentatively TRBD2 (5 bases). Germline V gene sequence: CDR1 SGDLS, CDR2 YYNGEE. CDR3 size: 14 residues. Between the trimmed V and J ends, which lost 0 bases and 0 bases, there was a span of 7 bases.

V gene TRBV6-5 combines with J gene TRBJ1-4; 11 positions agree with TRBD1. The length of the CDR3 is 15 residues. The germline V gene encodes CDR1 MNHEY and CDR2 SVGAGI. V lost 5 bases and J lost 10; bases outside the gene matches: 9. CDR3 nucleotides: TGTGCCAGCAGTCGGGGGACAGGGGGGTTGGCAAAACTGTTTTTT. As protein: CASSRGTGGLAKLFF.

This rearrangement joins TRBV5-5 to TRBJ2-5; 11 bases line up with TRBD2. The length of the CDR3 is 15 residues. Trimming at V came to 3 bases and at J to 5 bases, leaving 6 bases not matched to a gene. Germline CDR1 is SGHKS and CDR2 is YYEKEE (reference sequence). CDR3 DNA sequence: TGTGCCAGCAGCTCCACCGGGACTAGCGGTGAGACCCAGTACTTC. Amino acids: CASSSTGTSGETQYF.